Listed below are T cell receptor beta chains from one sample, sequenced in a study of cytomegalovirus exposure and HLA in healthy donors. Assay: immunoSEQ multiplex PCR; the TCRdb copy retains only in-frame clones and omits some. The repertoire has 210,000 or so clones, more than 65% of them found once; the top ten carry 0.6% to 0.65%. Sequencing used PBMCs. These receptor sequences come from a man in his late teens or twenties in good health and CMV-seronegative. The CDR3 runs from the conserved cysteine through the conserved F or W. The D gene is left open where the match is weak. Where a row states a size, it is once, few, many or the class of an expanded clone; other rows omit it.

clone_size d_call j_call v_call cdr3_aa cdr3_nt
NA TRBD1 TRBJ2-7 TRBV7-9 CASSLGPTGESSYEQYF TGTGCCAGCAGCTTAGGACCGACAGGGGAGAGCTCCTACGAGCAGTACTTC
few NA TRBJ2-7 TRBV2 CASSTRRGSLDEQYF TGTGCCAGTTCAACCCGACGGGGATCCCTGGACGAGCAGTACTTC
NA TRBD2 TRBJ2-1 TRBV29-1 CSVLAGGSYNEQFF TGCAGCGTTCTAGCGGGAGGGTCCTACAATGAGCAGTTCTTC
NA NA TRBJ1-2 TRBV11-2 CASSLGGTSGYTF TGTGCCAGCAGCTTAGGTGGAACTAGCGGCTACACCTTC
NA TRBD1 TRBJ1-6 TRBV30 CAWSARQGRVSPLHF TGTGCCTGGAGCGCTAGACAGGGCCGGGTGTCACCCCTCCACTTT
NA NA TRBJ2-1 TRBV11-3 CASSLTPTGDEQFF TGTGCCAGCAGCTTAACCCCTACGGGGGATGAGCAGTTCTTC
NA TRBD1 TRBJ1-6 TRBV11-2 CASSLSQGVQSPLHF TGTGCCAGCAGCTTATCACAGGGGGTTCAGTCACCCCTCCACTTT
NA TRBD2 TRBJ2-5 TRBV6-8 CASSPRQRGAWETQYF TGTGCCAGCAGCCCGAGGCAGCGGGGGGCATGGGAGACCCAGTACTTC
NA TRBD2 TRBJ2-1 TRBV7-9 CASSGGGWHAQFF TGTGCCAGCAGCGGGGGGGGATGGCACGCGCAGTTCTTC
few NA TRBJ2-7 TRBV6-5 CASRPMTGLTGEQYF TGTGCCAGCAGGCCGATGACAGGTTTGACGGGAGAGCAGTACTTC
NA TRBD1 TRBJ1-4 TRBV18 CASSPASGGKLFF TGTGCCAGCTCACCCGCTTCAGGGGGAAAACTGTTTTTT
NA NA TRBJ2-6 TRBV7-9 CASSLSGYSGANVLTF TGTGCCAGCAGCTTATCGGGTTACTCTGGGGCCAACGTCCTGACTTTC
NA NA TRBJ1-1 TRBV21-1 CASITGQGSVLNTEAFF TGTGCCAGCATAACGGGACAGGGATCCGTCTTGAACACTGAAGCTTTCTTT
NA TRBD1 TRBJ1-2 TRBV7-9 CASSLADRGLGGYTF TGTGCCAGCAGCTTAGCGGACAGGGGGTTAGGCGGCTACACCTTC
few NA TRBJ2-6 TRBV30 CAWSYGGPGANVLTF TGTGCCTGGAGTTATGGAGGGCCTGGGGCCAACGTCCTGACTTTC
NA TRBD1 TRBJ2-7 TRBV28 CASSLGYRGRGGEQYF TGTGCCAGCAGTTTAGGATACAGGGGGCGCGGGGGCGAGCAGTACTTC
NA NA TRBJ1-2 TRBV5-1 CASSFDTYGYTF TGCGCCAGCAGCTTTGACACCTATGGCTACACCTTC
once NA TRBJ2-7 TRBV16 CASSPGGYHGEQYF TGTGCCAGCAGCCCGGGGGGCTATCATGGGGAGCAGTACTTC
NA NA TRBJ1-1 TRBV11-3 CASSLQMNTEAFF TGTGCCAGCAGCCTCCAGATGAACACTGAAGCTTTCTTT
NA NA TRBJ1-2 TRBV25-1 CASSGDGRANYGYTF TGTGCCAGCAGTGGGGACGGGAGGGCTAACTATGGCTACACCTTC
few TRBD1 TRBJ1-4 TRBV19 CASINTGTGGEKLFF TGTGCCAGTATTAATACCGGGACAGGTGGTGAAAAACTGTTTTTT
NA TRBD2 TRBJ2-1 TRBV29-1 CSVEGLAGVYNEQFF TGCAGCGTTGAAGGACTAGCGGGAGTTTACAATGAGCAGTTCTTC
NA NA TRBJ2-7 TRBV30 CAWSTSAYEQYF TGTGCCTGGAGTACCTCGGCCTACGAGCAGTACTTC
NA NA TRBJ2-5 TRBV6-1 CASSATGPPKTQYF TGTGCCAGCAGTGCGACAGGCCCTCCGAAGACCCAGTACTTC
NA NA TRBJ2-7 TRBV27 CASSSYYEQYF TGTGCCAGCAGTTCCTACTACGAGCAGTACTTC
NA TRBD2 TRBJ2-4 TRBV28 CASSSLRAGDIQYF TGTGCCAGCAGTTCGCTTCGGGCGGGGGACATTCAGTACTTC
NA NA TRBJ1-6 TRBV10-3 CAISASENLYNSPLHF TGTGCCATCAGTGCCTCCGAGAACCTCTATAATTCACCCCTCCACTTT
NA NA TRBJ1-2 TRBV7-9 CASSRIQGFRSNYGYTF TGTGCCAGCAGCCGAATACAGGGTTTCAGGTCTAACTATGGCTACACCTTC
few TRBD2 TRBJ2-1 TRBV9 CASSVGGLAPDEQFF TGTGCCAGCAGCGTAGGGGGACTAGCGCCCGATGAGCAGTTCTTC
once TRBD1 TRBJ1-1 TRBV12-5 CASAPIWRQGPGVVTEAFF TGTGCTAGTGCCCCGATTTGGCGACAGGGGCCAGGTGTGGTCACTGAAGCTTTCTTT
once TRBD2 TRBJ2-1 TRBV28 CASTLSSGSGNEQFF TGTGCCAGCACTTTATCTAGCGGATCAGGGAATGAGCAGTTCTTC
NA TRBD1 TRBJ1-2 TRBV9 CASSVDLTGADYGYTF TGTGCCAGCAGCGTAGACTTGACAGGGGCAGACTATGGCTACACCTTC
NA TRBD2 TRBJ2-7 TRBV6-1 CASRWTSGSLYEQYF TGTGCCAGCAGATGGACTAGCGGGAGCCTCTACGAGCAGTACTTC
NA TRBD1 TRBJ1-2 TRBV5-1 CASSSSGTGSDGYTF TGCGCCAGCAGCTCGTCTGGGACAGGTTCTGATGGCTACACCTTC
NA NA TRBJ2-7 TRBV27 CASSLSRNSYEQYF TGTGCCAGCAGCCTATCCAGGAACTCCTACGAGCAGTACTTC
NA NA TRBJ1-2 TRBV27 CASRKIGGNYGYTF TGTGCCAGCAGAAAGATCGGGGGTAACTATGGCTACACCTTC
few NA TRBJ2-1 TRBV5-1 CASSLLSGGDPASYEQFF TGCGCCAGCAGCTTGCTCAGCGGAGGGGACCCAGCTTCCTATGAGCAGTTCTTC
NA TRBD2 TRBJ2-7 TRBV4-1 CASSQGSGKLSYEQYF TGCGCCAGCAGCCAAGGTAGCGGGAAACTCTCCTACGAGCAGTACTTC
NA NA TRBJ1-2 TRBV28 CASSLGGAPDYGYTF TGTGCCAGCAGTTTGGGGGGGGCGCCAGACTATGGCTACACCTTC
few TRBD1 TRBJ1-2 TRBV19 CASSSGGQIYGYTF TGTGCCAGTAGTTCCGGGGGACAGATTTATGGCTACACCTTC
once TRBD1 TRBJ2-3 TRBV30 CASGGYSSTDTQYF TGTGCCTCAGGGGGCTACTCCAGCACAGATACGCAGTATTTT
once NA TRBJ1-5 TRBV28 CATSYQPQHF TGTGCCACCTCTTATCAGCCCCAGCATTTT
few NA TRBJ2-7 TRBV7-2 CASSLNPARDEQYF TGTGCCAGCAGCTTAAACCCCGCCAGGGACGAGCAGTACTTC
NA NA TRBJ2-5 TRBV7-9 CASSFSYAGQETQYF TGTGCCAGCAGCTTCTCGTATGCAGGCCAAGAGACCCAGTACTTC
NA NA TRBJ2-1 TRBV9 CASSVGSTGAYNEQFF TGTGCCAGCAGCGTAGGCTCCACCGGAGCCTACAATGAGCAGTTCTTC
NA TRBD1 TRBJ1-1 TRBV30 CAWRRDSTEAFF TGTGCCTGGAGGAGGGACAGCACTGAAGCTTTCTTT
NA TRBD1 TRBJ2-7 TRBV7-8 CASSSTGTGYYEQYF TGTGCCAGCAGCTCAACGGGGACAGGGTACTACGAGCAGTACTTC
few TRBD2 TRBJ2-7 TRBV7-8 CASSPRLASVSYEQYF TGTGCCAGCAGCCCACGACTAGCGTCGGTCTCCTACGAGCAGTACTTC
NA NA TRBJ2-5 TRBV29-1 CSAGQTEETQYF TGCAGCGCCGGACAGACCGAAGAGACCCAGTACTTC
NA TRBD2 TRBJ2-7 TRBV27 CASSRGGSAYEQYF TGTGCCAGCAGTCGAGGCGGGAGCGCCTACGAGCAGTACTTC